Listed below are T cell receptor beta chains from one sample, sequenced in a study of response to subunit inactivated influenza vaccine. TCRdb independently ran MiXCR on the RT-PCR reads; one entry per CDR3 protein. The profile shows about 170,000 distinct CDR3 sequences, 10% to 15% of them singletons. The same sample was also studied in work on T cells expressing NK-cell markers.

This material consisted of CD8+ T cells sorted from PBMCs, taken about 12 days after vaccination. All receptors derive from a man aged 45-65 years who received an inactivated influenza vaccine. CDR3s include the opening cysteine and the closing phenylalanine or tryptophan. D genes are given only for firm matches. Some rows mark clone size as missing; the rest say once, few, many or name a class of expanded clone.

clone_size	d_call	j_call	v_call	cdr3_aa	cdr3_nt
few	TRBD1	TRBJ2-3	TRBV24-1	CATSQGTGGLRRDTQYF	TGTGCCACCTCGCAAGGCACAGGGGGCCTGAGAAGGGATACGCAGTATTTT
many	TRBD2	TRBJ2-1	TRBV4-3	CASSPNRLAGREALQFF	TGCGCCAGCAGCCCAAACCGACTAGCGGGGCGGGAAGCCTTGCAGTTCTTC
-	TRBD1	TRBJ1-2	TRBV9	CASSPLYPTDRGWDGYTF	TGTGCCAGCAGCCCCCTCTACCCCACTGACAGGGGATGGGATGGCTACACCTTC
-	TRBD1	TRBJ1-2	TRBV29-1	CSVSDRGPYHYTF	TGCAGCGTCTCGGACAGGGGGCCCTATCACTACACCTTC
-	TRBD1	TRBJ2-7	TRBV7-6	CASSEGTDYEQYF	TGTGCCAGCAGCGAAGGGACAGACTACGAGCAGTACTTC
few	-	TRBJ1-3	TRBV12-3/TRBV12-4	CASSYPELGNTIYF	TGTGCCAGCAGTTATCCAGAGCTTGGAAACACCATATATTTT
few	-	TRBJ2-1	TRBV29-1	CSVLGNEQFF	TGCAGCGTTTTGGGCAATGAGCAGTTCTTC
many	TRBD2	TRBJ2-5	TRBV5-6	CASSLLSGGLQETQYF	TGTGCCAGCAGCTTGTTGTCGGGAGGCCTTCAAGAGACCCAGTACTTC
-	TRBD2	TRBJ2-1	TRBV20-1	CSPASGSSPNEQFF	TGCAGCCCCGCTAGCGGGAGTTCCCCCAATGAGCAGTTCTTC
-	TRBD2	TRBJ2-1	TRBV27	CASSWMPSGYNEQFF	TGTGCCAGCAGTTGGATGCCTAGCGGATACAATGAGCAGTTCTTC
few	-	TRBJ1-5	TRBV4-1	CASSQVRQVNQPQHF	TGCGCCAGCAGCCAAGTCCGCCAGGTCAATCAGCCCCAGCATTTT
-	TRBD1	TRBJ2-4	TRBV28	CASSEDRGEAKNIQYF	TGTGCCAGCAGTGAGGACAGGGGAGAGGCCAAAAACATTCAGTACTTC
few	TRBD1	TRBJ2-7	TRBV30	CAWSVTGKHEQYF	TGTGCCTGGAGTGTGACAGGGAAACACGAGCAGTACTTC
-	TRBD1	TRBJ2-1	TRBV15	CATKRTGAYNEQFF	TGTGCCACCAAACGGACAGGGGCCTACAATGAGCAGTTCTTC
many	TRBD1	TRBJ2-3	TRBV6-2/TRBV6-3	CASSYSQGQIADTQYF	TGTGCCAGCAGTTACTCACAGGGGCAAATCGCAGATACGCAGTATTTT
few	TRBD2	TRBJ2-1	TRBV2	CASSGLAGGLSYNEQFF	TGTGCCAGCAGTGGACTAGCGGGGGGCCTCTCCTACAATGAGCAGTTCTTC
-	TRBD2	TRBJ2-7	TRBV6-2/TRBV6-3	CASSYSTSGSYEQYF	TGTGCCAGCAGTTACTCTACTAGCGGCTCCTACGAGCAGTACTTC
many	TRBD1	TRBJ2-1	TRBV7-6	CASSLIDRVVYNEQFF	TGTGCCAGCAGCTTGATCGACAGGGTTGTTTACAATGAGCAGTTCTTC
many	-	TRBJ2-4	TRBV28	CASSFEYLNIQYF	TGTGCCAGCAGTTTCGAGTACCTGAACATTCAGTACTTC
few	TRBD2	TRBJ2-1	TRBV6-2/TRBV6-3	CASRGTSATAGNEQFF	TGTGCCAGCAGAGGGACTAGCGCGACCGCTGGGAATGAGCAGTTCTTC
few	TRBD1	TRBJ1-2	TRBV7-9	CASSLDGGTGRYGYTF	TGTGCCAGCAGCTTAGATGGCGGGACAGGACGCTATGGCTACACCTTC
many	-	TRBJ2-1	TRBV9	CASSALNEQFF	TGTGCCAGCAGCGCCCTAAATGAGCAGTTCTTC
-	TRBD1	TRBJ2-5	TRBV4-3	CASSQAPTGYETQYF	TGCGCCAGCAGCCAAGCACCGACAGGGTATGAGACCCAGTACTTC
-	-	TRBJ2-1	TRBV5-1	CASSLEWNEQFF	TGCGCCAGCAGCTTGGAGTGGAATGAGCAGTTCTTC